Listed below are T cell receptor beta chains from one sample, sequenced in a study of vaccination effects on CD4 cells after COVID-19. The assay was immunoSEQ multiplex PCR, and TCRdb's table has in-frame clones only and misses some. The sample comprises about 22,000 clones, 69% of which are singletons, and around 8.4% rests with the top ten. The antigens these receptors bind are not known. The sequenced sample was CD4+ T cells from PBMCs cultured with SARS-CoV-2 spike peptides, obtained after COVID-19 vaccination. These receptors were obtained from a human donor who received a COVID-19 vaccine. Each CDR3 is given with its conserved first and last residue. A D gene is named only where the DNA matches it firmly. Clone size is shown for a subset of rows, as once, few, many or a class of expanded clone.

v_call,clone_size,d_call,j_call,cdr3_nt,cdr3_aa
TRBV2,once,.,TRBJ2-7,TGTGCCAGCAGTGGGAAGTACGAGCAGTACTTC,CASSGKYEQYF
TRBV13,.,.,TRBJ1-1,TGTGCCAGCTCGAGGCTGGGGAACACTGAAGCTTTCTTT,CASSRLGNTEAFF
TRBV15,.,TRBD1,TRBJ1-5,TGTGCCACCAGCACTCAGGGGGCAAGGCAGCCCCAGCATTTT,CATSTQGARQPQHF
TRBV27,.,TRBD1,TRBJ1-2,TGTGCCAGCAGTCTATCGGGACAGAACTATGGCTACACCTTC,CASSLSGQNYGYTF
TRBV6-5,.,TRBD2,TRBJ2-5,TGTGCCAGCAGTTACTCCGCGGGGGTCCCGTACTTC,CASSYSAGVPYF
TRBV3-1/TRBV3-2,.,TRBD1,TRBJ1-1,TGTGCCAGCAGCCTTTCGGGGACAGGAGATATATACAACACTGAAGCTTTCTTT,CASSLSGTGDIYNTEAFF
TRBV20-1,.,.,TRBJ1-1,TGCAGTGCCCCGGGAAAGTTCGAAGCTTTCTTT,CSAPGKFEAFF
TRBV12-3/TRBV12-4,.,.,TRBJ1-1,TGTGCCAGCAGTTTAGGCGAGGACACTGAAGCTTTCTTT,CASSLGEDTEAFF
TRBV19,few,TRBD1,TRBJ1-4,TGTGCCAGTAGTATGTCCGGGACAGGGGGGGAAAAACTGTTTTTT,CASSMSGTGGEKLFF
TRBV11-2,.,TRBD2,TRBJ2-3,TGTGCCAGCAGGCGACTAGCGGTCAAGGATACGCAGTATTTT,CASRRLAVKDTQYF
TRBV18,.,.,TRBJ2-5,TGTGCCAGCTCACCTTACAGAAATCAAGAGACCCAGTACTTC,CASSPYRNQETQYF
TRBV19,once,.,TRBJ1-1,TGTGCCAGTAAATTGGGGGCGCCGACTGAAGCTTTCTTT,CASKLGAPTEAFF
TRBV19,medium-sized,.,TRBJ1-4,TGTGCCAGTAGTACGACCGGGACAACACAGGAAAAACTGTTTTTT,CASSTTGTTQEKLFF
TRBV5-1,.,.,TRBJ2-2,TGCGCCAGCAGCTCCAGGGGCGGGGGGGAGCTGTTTTTT,CASSSRGGGELFF
TRBV9,few,TRBD1,TRBJ1-3,TGTGCCAGCAGCGTAGGACAGGGCTTGAGCACCATATATTTT,CASSVGQGLSTIYF
TRBV19,.,TRBD1,TRBJ1-5,TGTGCCAGCCAAAGGACAGGGGGCGCGATTCAGCCCCAGCATTTT,CASQRTGGAIQPQHF
TRBV7-6,.,.,TRBJ2-1,TGTGCCAGCAGCTTAGGTCGTGTAATTCGGGTGGATGAGCAGTTCTTC,CASSLGRVIRVDEQFF
TRBV4-2,few,.,TRBJ1-5,TGTGCCAGCAGCCCCATCCACCTCGATAATCAGCCCCAGCATTTT,CASSPIHLDNQPQHF
TRBV7-9,.,.,TRBJ1-6,TGTGCCAGCAGCTCAGTCATACCGGACCGGGGAACCGCCGCCCTCCACTTT,CASSSVIPDRGTAALHF
TRBV6-5,.,TRBD1,TRBJ1-5,TGTGCCAGCAGTCAGACAGGGGCAAATCAGCCCCAGCATTTT,CASSQTGANQPQHF
TRBV6-2/TRBV6-3,.,TRBD2,TRBJ2-7,TGTGCCAGCAGTTACTCGATCTTAGCGGGGACCCTCCCCTCCTACGAGCAGTACTTC,CASSYSILAGTLPSYEQYF
TRBV11-2,.,.,TRBJ2-3,TGTGCCAGCAGCCTCATGAGACTAGTCACAGATACGCAGTATTTT,CASSLMRLVTDTQYF
TRBV7-5,.,.,TRBJ2-7,TGTGTCAGAAAGCGCCGGGACAGGGCTTCCTACGAGCAGTACTTC,CVRKRRDRASYEQYF
TRBV6-5,.,.,TRBJ1-1,TGTGCCAGCAGACCACGACAGGATCGGACTGAAGCTTTCTTT,CASRPRQDRTEAFF
TRBV9,.,.,TRBJ1-6,TGTGCCAGCAGCACCCTCGACAGAGCCAATTCACCCCTCCACTTT,CASSTLDRANSPLHF
TRBV3-1/TRBV3-2,.,TRBD2,TRBJ2-1,TGTGCCAGCAGCCAAGATATTGGGAGCGGGAGGGGGCAGTTCTTC,CASSQDIGSGRGQFF
TRBV2,.,.,TRBJ1-6,TGTGCCAGCACCTGGGGGGACCCCGCCAATTCACCCCTCCACTTT,CASTWGDPANSPLHF
TRBV2,.,TRBD2,TRBJ2-1,TGTGCCAGCAGCGGAAAACTAGCGGGGGGTGACAATGAGCAGTTCTTC,CASSGKLAGGDNEQFF
TRBV3-1/TRBV3-2,.,.,TRBJ1-3,TGTGCCAGCAGCCAAGGGCAGGGAGGTGGAAACACCATATATTTT,CASSQGQGGGNTIYF
TRBV4-1,few,TRBD1,TRBJ2-1,TGCGCCAGCAGCCGACCCACGACAGGGCTGAGGGAGCAGTTCTTC,CASSRPTTGLREQFF
TRBV5-4,medium-sized,.,TRBJ1-6,TGTGCCAGCCGCGTAGACTTCTCACCCCTCCACTTT,CASRVDFSPLHF
TRBV7-8,.,.,TRBJ2-1,TGTGCCAGCAGCTTACGGGAGAACTCCTACAATGAGCAGTTCTTC,CASSLRENSYNEQFF
TRBV7-9,few,TRBD1,TRBJ2-7,TGTGCCAGCAGCCGTGACAGGGCTCTGTACTTC,CASSRDRALYF
TRBV6-5,.,.,TRBJ2-3,TGTGCCAGCAGATACTCGGGGATCGTGGGCACAGATACGCAGTATTTT,CASRYSGIVGTDTQYF
TRBV19,.,.,TRBJ2-7,TGTGCCAGTAGTAATTCTTACCTTAGCGGCGAGCAGTACTTC,CASSNSYLSGEQYF
TRBV18,.,.,TRBJ1-6,TGTGCCAGCTCACCACCTCCGGGACAACCTAATTCACCCCTCCACTTT,CASSPPPGQPNSPLHF
TRBV7-9,.,.,TRBJ2-7,TGTGCCAGCAGCCCAGGGACAAGCAGCTCCTACGAGCAGTACTTC,CASSPGTSSSYEQYF
TRBV7-9,few,.,TRBJ1-6,TGTGCCAGCAGCTTAGTGACAGCTTTCAATTCACCCCTCCACTTT,CASSLVTAFNSPLHF